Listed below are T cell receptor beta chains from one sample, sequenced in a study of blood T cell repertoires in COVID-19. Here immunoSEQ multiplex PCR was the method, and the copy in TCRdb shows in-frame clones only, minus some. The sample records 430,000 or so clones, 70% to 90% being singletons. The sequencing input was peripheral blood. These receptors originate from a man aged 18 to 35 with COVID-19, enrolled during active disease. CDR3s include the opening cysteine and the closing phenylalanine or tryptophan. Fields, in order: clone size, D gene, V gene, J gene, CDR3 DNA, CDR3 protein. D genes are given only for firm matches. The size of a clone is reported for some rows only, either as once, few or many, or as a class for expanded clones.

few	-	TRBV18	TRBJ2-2	TGTGCCAGCTCACCGGGGAGTGGGAACACCGGGGAGCTGTTTTTT	CASSPGSGNTGELFF
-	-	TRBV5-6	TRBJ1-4	TGTGCCAGCCTTCTCCGTGGAGGAAATGAAAAACTGTTTTTT	CASLLRGGNEKLFF
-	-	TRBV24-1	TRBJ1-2	TGTGCCACCAGTGATTCTGACAGACCTAGAGGCTACACCTTC	CATSDSDRPRGYTF
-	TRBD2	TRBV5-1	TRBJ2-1	TGCGCCAGCAGCGCCGGACTAGCGGGAGGGCCGGTGCGGTACAATGAGCAGTTCTTC	CASSAGLAGGPVRYNEQFF
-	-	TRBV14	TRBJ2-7	TGTGCCAGCAGCCGTGACAGCTACGAGCAGTACTTC	CASSRDSYEQYF
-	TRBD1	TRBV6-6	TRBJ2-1	TGTGCCAGCAGTTACACCGGGACAGTCAATGAGCAGTTCTTC	CASSYTGTVNEQFF
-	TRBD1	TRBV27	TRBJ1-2	TGTGCCAGCAGTTTATCAGGGGGCGGCTCGGTTGATGGCTACACCTTC	CASSLSGGGSVDGYTF
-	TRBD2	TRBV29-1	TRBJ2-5	TGCAGCGTTGAAGTAGCGGGAGTTCGGCAAGAGACCCAGTACTTC	CSVEVAGVRQETQYF
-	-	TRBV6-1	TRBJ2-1	TGTGCCAGCAGTGAAGGAACAGGGGGGGATGAGCAGTTCTTC	CASSEGTGGDEQFF
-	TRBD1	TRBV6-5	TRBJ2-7	TGTGCCAGCAGTTACTCAACAGGGGGCGAGCAGTACTTC	CASSYSTGGEQYF
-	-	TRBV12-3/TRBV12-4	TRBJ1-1	TGTGCCAGCAGTTTTACCGGGAGGGCTGAAGCTTTCTTT	CASSFTGRAEAFF
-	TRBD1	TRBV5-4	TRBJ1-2	TGTGCCAGCACACGGACAGGGGGATATTATGGCTACACCTTC	CASTRTGGYYGYTF
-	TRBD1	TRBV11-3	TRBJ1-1	TGTGCCAGCAGCTTAGGCCCGGGACAGGGGTGGGACACTGAAGCTTTCTTT	CASSLGPGQGWDTEAFF
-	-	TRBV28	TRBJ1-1	TGTGCCAGCACCCAGATTATGAACACTGAAGCTTTCTTT	CASTQIMNTEAFF
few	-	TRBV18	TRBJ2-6	TGTGCCACGAGGGGGTCCGGGGCCAACGTCCTGACTTTC	CATRGSGANVLTF
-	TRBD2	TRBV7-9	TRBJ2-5	TGTGCCAGCAGCGCGGTCGGGGAGGGAGAGACCCAGTACTTC	CASSAVGEGETQYF
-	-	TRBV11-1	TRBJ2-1	TGTGCCAGCAGCTTAGCGGGCAGCGGGCACAATGAGCAGTTCTTC	CASSLAGSGHNEQFF
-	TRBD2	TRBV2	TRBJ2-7	TGTGCCAGCTTAGGACTAGTCCCCTACGAGCAGTACTTC	CASLGLVPYEQYF
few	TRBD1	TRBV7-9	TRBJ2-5	TGTGCCAGCAGCTTAGTACAGGGGTACGGGGAGACCCAGTACTTC	CASSLVQGYGETQYF
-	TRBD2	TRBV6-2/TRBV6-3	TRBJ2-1	TGTGCCAGCAGTCCGATACTAGCGGGGTACAATGAGCAGTTCTTC	CASSPILAGYNEQFF
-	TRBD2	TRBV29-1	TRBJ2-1	TGCAGCGCTCCTGGGACTAGCGCTTACAATGAGCAGTTCTTC	CSAPGTSAYNEQFF
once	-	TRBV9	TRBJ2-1	TGTGCCAGCAGCGAGGGGGGAGGGCCGTACAATGAGCAGTTCTTC	CASSEGGGPYNEQFF
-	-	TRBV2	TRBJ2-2	TGTGCCAGCAGCGGGGACTGGGGCACCGGGGAGCTGTTTTTT	CASSGDWGTGELFF
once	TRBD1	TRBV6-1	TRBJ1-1	TGTGCCAGCAGTGAAAGGTATTGGCAGGGGGACACTGAAGCTTTCTTT	CASSERYWQGDTEAFF
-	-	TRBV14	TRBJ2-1	TGTGCCAGCAGCCACACCGCCGGGACTGTGTCCTACAATGAGCAGTTCTTC	CASSHTAGTVSYNEQFF
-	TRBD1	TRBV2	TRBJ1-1	TGTGCCAGCAGTGAACGGGGACAGGGTCGCACTGAAGCTTTCTTT	CASSERGQGRTEAFF
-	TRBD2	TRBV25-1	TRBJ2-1	TGTGCCAGCAGTGAATTAGCGGGGGGACCGAGCTCCTACAATGAGCAGTTCTTC	CASSELAGGPSSYNEQFF
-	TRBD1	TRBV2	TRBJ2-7	TGTGCCAGTAGTATACGGGACAGGGGTTATTTC	CASSIRDRGYF
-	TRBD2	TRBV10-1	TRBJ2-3	TGCGCCAGCAGTGAGTGGGCTAGCGGGGGCACAGATACGCAGTATTTT	CASSEWASGGTDTQYF
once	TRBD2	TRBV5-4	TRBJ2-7	TGTGCCAGCAGCTTGGTTACTAGCGGGGGGCCACTTACCTACGAGCAGTACTTC	CASSLVTSGGPLTYEQYF
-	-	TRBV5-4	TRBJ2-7	TGTGCCAGCAGCCCCGCACAGGGACGGGGCAGCTCCTACGAGCAGTACTTC	CASSPAQGRGSSYEQYF